These T cell receptor beta chains were read from a single sample in a study of blood T cell repertoires in COVID-19. Clones were read by immunoSEQ multiplex PCR, and TCRdb kept only the in-frame ones, dropping some. This repertoire shows under 250,000 clones, about four fifths found once; its top ten account for 4%. Sequencing used peripheral blood. These receptors were taken from a man aged 45-65 years with acute or convalescent COVID-19. CDR3s include the opening cysteine and the closing phenylalanine or tryptophan.

v_gene	CDR3aa
TRBV28	CASSLPNSPNEKLFF
TRBV9	CASSAGGQGADTQYF
TRBV18	CASSPPSLYNEQFF
TRBV5-4	CASSGTSETYNEQFF
TRBV2	CASSDGGRSEAFF
TRBV6-5	CASSYGGPSTDTQYF
TRBV6-5	CASSLSVSYNEQFF
TRBV29-1	CSTRGQGDEKLFF
TRBV28	CASSSSYGYTF
TRBV18	CASSPGTGGLVEQYF
TRBV6-5	CASSYRGFNEKLFF